These T cell receptor beta chains were read from a single sample in a study of control samples from healthy donors and cancer patients. Measured with immunoSEQ multiplex PCR; TCRdb has only the in-frame clones, and not every one. Here the sample spans 94,000 or so clones, approximately 88% being singletons. Sequenced material: PBMCs. The receptors derive from a man in his 70s with lung cancer. CDR3s leave out the opening cysteine and the closing phenylalanine or tryptophan. Rows give clone size only sometimes, using once, few, many, or a class for an expanded clone.

clone_size j_call v_call cdr3_aa
. TRBJ1-6 TRBV30 AWSDGDSPLH
. TRBJ2-1 TRBV5-8 ASSPTRVSYNEQF
. TRBJ2-7 TRBV6-6 AVAYDGVYEQY
. TRBJ1-2 TRBV3-1/TRBV3-2 ASSLGQSSYGYT
. TRBJ2-3 TRBV5-6 ASSLYGLRDSTEDTQY
few TRBJ1-1 TRBV28 ASSLGTDGGAF
. TRBJ1-1 TRBV4-1 ASSLAGKGRTEAF
few TRBJ1-4 TRBV4-1 ASSQDGARDEKLF
. TRBJ1-2 TRBV5-4 ASSPGQGASWGYT
. TRBJ2-3 TRBV28 ASSTDRGGTDTQY
. TRBJ1-1 TRBV9 ASSGGLMNTEAF
. TRBJ2-3 TRBV9 ASSAKGWLGMSTDTQY
few TRBJ2-7 TRBV29-1 SVERRNSYEQY
few TRBJ1-2 TRBV6-5 ASNQGASYGYT
. TRBJ2-7 TRBV6-5 ASLSGVYEQY
. TRBJ2-7 TRBV27 ASKGTEYPHEQY
once TRBJ1-5 TRBV19 ASTPRGRGQPQH
. TRBJ1-4 TRBV19 AGAKGPNEKLF
. TRBJ1-1 TRBV30 AWSTPWGINTEAF
. TRBJ2-4 TRBV28 ASSFFGGRNIQY
. TRBJ2-7 TRBV28 ASSFHLAATGAYEQY
. TRBJ1-1 TRBV25-1 ASRYGMNTEAF
. TRBJ2-6 TRBV30 AWKRRASGANVLT
. TRBJ1-2 TRBV18 ASSQGGDMPGYT
. TRBJ1-5 TRBV5-1 ASSLDGTENQPQH
. TRBJ2-7 TRBV6-5 ASRTGDGPYEQY
. TRBJ2-2 TRBV7-9 ASSWGLTPGELF